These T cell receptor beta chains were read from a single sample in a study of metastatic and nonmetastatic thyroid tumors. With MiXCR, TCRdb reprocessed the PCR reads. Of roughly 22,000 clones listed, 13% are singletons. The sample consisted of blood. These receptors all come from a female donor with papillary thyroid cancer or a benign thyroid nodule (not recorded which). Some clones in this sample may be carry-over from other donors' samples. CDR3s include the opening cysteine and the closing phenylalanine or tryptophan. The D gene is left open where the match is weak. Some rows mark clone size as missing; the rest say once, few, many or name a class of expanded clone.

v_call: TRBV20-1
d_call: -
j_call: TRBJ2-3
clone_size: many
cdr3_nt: TGCAGTGGAGAGTTCGCAGATACGCAGTATTTT
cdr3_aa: CSGEFADTQYF

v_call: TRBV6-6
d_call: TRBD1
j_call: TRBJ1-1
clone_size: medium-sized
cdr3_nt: TGTGCCATCCCGGGACAGGGGGGAAGTGTCCCGATGAACACTGAAGCTTTCTTT
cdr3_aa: CAIPGQGGSVPMNTEAFF

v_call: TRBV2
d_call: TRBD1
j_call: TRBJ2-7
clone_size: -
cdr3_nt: TGTGCCAGCACCCAGACAGGGGCCCACGAGCAGTACTTC
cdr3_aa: CASTQTGAHEQYF

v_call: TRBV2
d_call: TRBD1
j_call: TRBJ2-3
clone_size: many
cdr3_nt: TGTGCCAGCAGAGAGTGGGACAGTGGGATAGATGCGCAGTATTTT
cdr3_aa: CASREWDSGIDAQYF

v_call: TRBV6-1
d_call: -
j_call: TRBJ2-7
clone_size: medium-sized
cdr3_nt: TGTGCCAGCAGTGACCCGACGAGGGGCACCTACGAGCAGTACTTC
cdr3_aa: CASSDPTRGTYEQYF

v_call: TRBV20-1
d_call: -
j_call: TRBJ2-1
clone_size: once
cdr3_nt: TGCAGTGCGGACCTCGGGTCGGTGGATGAGCAGTTCTTC
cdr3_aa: CSADLGSVDEQFF

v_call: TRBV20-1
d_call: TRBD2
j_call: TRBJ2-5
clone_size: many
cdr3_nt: TGCAGTGCTAATAGCGGGAGAGTCGGCGGGACCCAGTACTTC
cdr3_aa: CSANSGRVGGTQYF

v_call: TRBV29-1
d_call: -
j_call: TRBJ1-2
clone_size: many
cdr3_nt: TGCAGCGGGTTACAGGGCCACTATGGCTACACCTTC
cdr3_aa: CSGLQGHYGYTF

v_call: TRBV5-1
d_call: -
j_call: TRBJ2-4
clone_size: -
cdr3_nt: TGCGCCAGCAGCATAACCGCTGTGGGGCCGGGAAACATTCAGTACTTC
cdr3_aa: CASSITAVGPGNIQYF

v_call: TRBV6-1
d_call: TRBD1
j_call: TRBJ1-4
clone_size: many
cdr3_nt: TGTGCCAGCAGTCCTACAGGGGTCGAAAAACTGTTTTTT
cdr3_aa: CASSPTGVEKLFF

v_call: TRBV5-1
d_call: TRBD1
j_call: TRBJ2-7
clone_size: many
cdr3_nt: TGCGCCAGCAGCACCAGGGACAGGAACAACGAGCAGTACTTC
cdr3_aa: CASSTRDRNNEQYF

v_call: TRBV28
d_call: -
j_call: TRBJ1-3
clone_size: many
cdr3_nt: TGTGCCAGTCACTCGGGGAGTGGCTCTGGAAACACCATATATTTT
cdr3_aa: CASHSGSGSGNTIYF

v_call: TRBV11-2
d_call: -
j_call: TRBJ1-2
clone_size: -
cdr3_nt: TGTGCCAGCAGCCCAACCGGGGACTATGGCTACACCTTC
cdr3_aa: CASSPTGDYGYTF

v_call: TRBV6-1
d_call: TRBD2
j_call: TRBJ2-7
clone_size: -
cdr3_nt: TGTGCCAGCAGTGAATGGGCTAGCGGGAGCAACGAGCAGTACTTC
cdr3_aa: CASSEWASGSNEQYF

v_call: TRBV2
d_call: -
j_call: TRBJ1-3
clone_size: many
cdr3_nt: TGTGCCAGCATGGACGGTATACGGGGGGGAAACACCATATATTTT
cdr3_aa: CASMDGIRGGNTIYF